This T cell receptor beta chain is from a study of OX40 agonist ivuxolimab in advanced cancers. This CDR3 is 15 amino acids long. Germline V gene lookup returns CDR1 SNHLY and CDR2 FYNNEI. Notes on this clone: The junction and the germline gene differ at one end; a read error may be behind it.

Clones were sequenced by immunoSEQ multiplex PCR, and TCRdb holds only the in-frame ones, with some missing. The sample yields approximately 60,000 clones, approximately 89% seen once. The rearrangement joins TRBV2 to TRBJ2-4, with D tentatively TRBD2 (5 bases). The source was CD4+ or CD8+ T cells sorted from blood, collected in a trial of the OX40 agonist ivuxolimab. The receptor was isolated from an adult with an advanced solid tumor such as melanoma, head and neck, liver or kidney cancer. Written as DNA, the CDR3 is TGTGCCAGCACTGAAGAGCGGATAGCCAAAAACATTCAGTACTTC. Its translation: CASTEERIAKNIQYF.